This T cell receptor (beta chain) originates from a study of blood T cell repertoires in COVID-19. For the study at large: Samples of COVID-19 (acute and convalescent) were obtained from the United States, Italy and Spain. The cDNA or gDNA used as material had been derived from T cells, B-cell-depleted T cells, or PBMCs.

In the original analysis: Reference gene primer amplification yielded estimated nucleated cell counts. TCRdb keeps only in-frame clones here, not all; method: immunoSEQ multiplex PCR. The V and J calls and the clone size are those of that table, but D and trimming were determined from the DNA. The sample includes over 200,000 clones, around 90% seen only once; the top ten take approximately 2.4%. J gave up 7 bases and V 5 bases, and 12 bases lay outside the gene matches. CDR1 and CDR2 from the germline V gene are MDHEN and SYDVKM. CDR3 length: 17 amino acids. This receptor was identified in a young man with COVID-19, enrolled during active disease. The V and J genes are TRBV28 and TRBJ2-1; 12 positions match TRBD2. Sequencing was done on a sample of peripheral blood. In DNA, the CDR3 is TGTGCCAGCAGTCTCGGACTAGCGGGGACTACTTGGAATGAGCAGTTCTTC. It yields the protein CASSLGLAGTTWNEQFF. Complete variable domain (other parts from reference TRBV28 and TRBJ2-1): DVKVTQSSRYLVKRTGEKVFLECVQDMDHENMFWYRQDPGLGLRLIYFSYDVKMKEKGDIPEGYSVSREKKERFSLILESASTNQTSMYLCASSLGLAGTTWNEQFFGPGTRLTVL.